Listed here is a single T cell receptor beta chain. One junction end does not reproduce the germline sequence, and a read error may be involved. The entry originates in a study of tumor-infiltrating lymphocytes in primary liver carcinoma. About the research overall: Among the tumors, stages were T1-T3 N0M0 and sizes roughly 4.2 to 11 cm.

From 20-30 mg of unsorted bulk tissue, DNA and RNA were co-extracted together. Primary liver carcinomas in the patients were surgically resected. Reverse transcription of approximately 0.55 ug total RNA with a constant-region primer produced TCR beta cDNA. It was through three nested multiplex PCR rounds of slightly modified ARM-PCR that TCR beta libraries arose. In the first two PCR rounds, TRBV1-TRBV30 forward primers were paired with a C-beta reverse primer, and each round lasted nine to ten cycles. MiXCR, applied by TCRdb to the multiplex PCR reads, yields one record per CDR3 protein. The sample has 60,000 or so distinct CDR3 sequences, about three quarters seen once. The germline V gene encodes CDR1 SQVTM and CDR2 ANQGSEA. This CDR3 spans 14 amino acids.

Sequencing input: liver tumor tissue from sampling region 2. The subset denotes: tumor region T2, inferior pole. The origin of this receptor is a middle-aged man with primary liver carcinoma and hepatitis B virus infection. J is TRBJ2-1 and V is TRBV29-1, with TRBD2 identical over 8 bases. The CDR3 region has the DNA TGCAGCGGAAGAAGCGGGGGCTCCTACAATGGGCAGTCCTTC. Translated: CSGRSGGSYNGQSF.